This is a list of T cell receptor beta chains from one sample in a study of cytomegalovirus exposure and HLA in healthy donors. Assay: immunoSEQ multiplex PCR; the TCRdb copy retains only in-frame clones and omits some. The sample holds roughly 100,000 clones, around 10% seen once. Sequenced input: PBMCs. These receptors were collected from a middle-aged man in good health and CMV-seropositive. Each CDR3 is given with its conserved first and last residue. D genes are given only for firm matches. Size is stated for part of the rows, as once, few or many counts, or as a class when the clone is expanded.

TRBJ2-2,NA,NA,TRBV9,CASRRDKVATGELFF,TGTGCCAGCAGACGGGACAAGGTAGCGACCGGGGAGCTGTTTTTT
TRBJ2-7,NA,NA,TRBV4-1,CASSQLLTSRDEQYF,TGCGCCAGCAGCCAGCTCCTTACTTCTCGCGACGAGCAGTACTTC
TRBJ2-2,few,TRBD2,TRBV13,CASSWGLAGGGGTGELFF,TGTGCCAGCAGCTGGGGACTAGCGGGAGGAGGGGGCACCGGGGAGCTGTTTTTT
TRBJ2-1,NA,NA,TRBV6-5,CASSYARDEQFF,TGTGCCAGCAGTTACGCCAGGGATGAGCAGTTCTTC
TRBJ1-5,few,NA,TRBV28,CASSPHPTGSNQPQHF,TGTGCCAGCAGTCCTCACCCTACAGGGTCGAATCAGCCCCAGCATTTT
TRBJ2-2,NA,NA,TRBV28,CASSLGQFPGELFF,TGTGCCAGCAGTTTGGGCCAATTCCCCGGGGAGCTGTTTTTT
TRBJ2-1,few,TRBD2,TRBV6-5,CASSYSRTSGYNEQFF,TGTGCCAGCAGTTACTCCCGGACTAGCGGCTACAATGAGCAGTTCTTC
TRBJ2-3,NA,TRBD1,TRBV5-6,CASSSRTGGADTQYF,TGTGCCAGCAGTTCCCGGACAGGGGGGGCAGATACGCAGTATTTT
TRBJ2-7,NA,NA,TRBV13,CASSSGSGSGYEQYF,TGTGCCAGCAGCTCGGGGAGCGGTAGCGGTTACGAGCAGTACTTC
TRBJ1-3,NA,TRBD1,TRBV7-9,CASSPTGGTGNTIYF,TGTGCCAGCAGCCCCACAGGGGGCACGGGAAACACCATATATTTT
TRBJ2-3,few,NA,TRBV5-1,CASRDSTDTQYF,TGCGCCAGCAGGGACAGTACAGATACGCAGTATTTT
TRBJ2-5,NA,TRBD2,TRBV30,CASPSRAGGVGETQYF,TGTGCTTCCCCCTCTAGGGCGGGAGGGGTAGGGGAGACCCAGTACTTC
TRBJ2-7,many,TRBD2,TRBV6-6,CASSARGAPSYEQYF,TGTGCCAGCAGTGCGCGGGGGGCCCCCTCCTACGAGCAGTACTTC
TRBJ2-1,few,TRBD2,TRBV28,CASRLAEYNEQFF,TGTGCCAGCAGACTAGCGGAGTACAATGAGCAGTTCTTC
TRBJ2-5,NA,NA,TRBV4-3,CASSLSGTSGETQYF,TGCGCCAGCAGCCTCTCCGGGACTTCTGGGGAGACCCAGTACTTC
TRBJ2-2,few,TRBD1,TRBV10-3,CAISEGQGGTGELFF,TGTGCCATCAGTGAGGGACAGGGGGGCACCGGGGAGCTGTTTTTT
TRBJ2-7,NA,NA,TRBV6-1,CASSEVRGPSEQYF,TGTGCCAGCAGTGAGGTGCGAGGGCCATCCGAGCAGTACTTC
TRBJ2-1,NA,TRBD1,TRBV6-5,CASSSHRGLGNEQFF,TGTGCCAGCAGTTCACACAGGGGTTTGGGCAATGAGCAGTTCTTC
TRBJ2-1,few,TRBD2,TRBV29-1,CSGSGRAMDEQFF,TGCAGCGGTAGCGGGAGGGCCATGGATGAGCAGTTCTTC
TRBJ2-7,few,NA,TRBV5-5,CASSSPGASYEQYF,TGTGCCAGCAGCTCCCCGGGAGCCTCCTACGAGCAGTACTTC
TRBJ2-7,NA,TRBD2,TRBV5-1,CASSLLAESYEQYF,TGCGCCAGCAGCTTACTAGCGGAGTCCTACGAGCAGTACTTC
TRBJ1-4,NA,NA,TRBV13,CASSVGSGTRPFF,NA
TRBJ2-7,NA,TRBD1,TRBV27,CASSLVSGTGAREQYF,TGTGCCAGCAGTCTCGTTTCGGGGACAGGGGCGCGCGAGCAGTACTTC
TRBJ2-4,few,NA,TRBV11-3,CASSKIYPEGGKNIQYF,TGTGCCAGCAGCAAGATTTATCCGGAGGGCGGCAAAAACATTCAGTACTTC
TRBJ1-5,few,TRBD1,TRBV29-1,CSVGYRGDQPQHF,TGCAGCGTGGGTTACAGGGGTGATCAGCCCCAGCATTTT
TRBJ2-3,NA,TRBD2,TRBV7-8,CASSSWTSGRTDTQYF,TGTGCCAGCAGCTCTTGGACTAGCGGGAGAACAGATACGCAGTATTTT
TRBJ2-1,NA,TRBD1,TRBV11-2,CASLPWDRAYGEQFF,TGTGCCAGCTTACCATGGGACAGGGCCTATGGTGAGCAGTTCTTC
TRBJ2-7,few,NA,TRBV6-1,CASSEASSGEQYF,TGTGCCAGCAGTGAAGCCTCGTCAGGGGAGCAGTACTTC
TRBJ2-3,few,NA,TRBV4-3,CASSQELTDTQYF,TGCGCCAGCAGCCAAGAGCTAACAGATACGCAGTATTTT
TRBJ1-1,NA,NA,TRBV28,CASSFSFTRSGEAFF,TGTGCCAGCAGTTTCAGTTTTACACGTTCTGGTGAAGCTTTCTTT
TRBJ2-3,NA,TRBD2,TRBV7-6,CASSRGTREAHVWDTQYF,TGTGCCAGCAGCCGCGGGACGCGGGAGGCCCATGTCTGGGATACGCAGTATTTT
TRBJ2-2,few,TRBD2,TRBV5-1,CASSLALGLAGEELFF,TGCGCCAGCAGCTTGGCCCTGGGACTAGCGGGAGAGGAGCTGTTTTTT
TRBJ2-5,NA,NA,TRBV7-7,CASSSGSETQYF,TGTGCTAGCAGCTCCGGTTCGGAGACCCAGTACTTC
TRBJ1-2,few,TRBD1,TRBV2,CASSEDRTGGYTF,TGTGCCAGCAGTGAAGACCGGACAGGGGGCTACACCTTC
TRBJ2-5,NA,TRBD2,TRBV7-9,CASSLFSGREETQYF,TGTGCCAGCAGCTTATTTAGCGGGAGGGAGGAGACCCAGTACTTC
TRBJ2-3,few,NA,TRBV5-6,CASSLPDYSTDTQYF,TGTGCCAGCAGCCTACCGGACTATAGCACAGATACGCAGTATTTT
TRBJ2-2,NA,TRBD2,TRBV11-3,CASSLKVAGGPYTGELFF,TGTGCCAGCAGCTTAAAAGTTGCGGGAGGGCCGTACACTGGGGAGCTGTTTTTT
TRBJ2-5,NA,NA,TRBV9,CASSGTIQETQYF,TGTGCCAGCAGCGGGACAATTCAAGAGACCCAGTACTTC
TRBJ2-1,few,NA,TRBV7-7,CASSPGTGVDEQFF,TGTGCTAGCAGCCCCGGGACGGGGGTTGATGAGCAGTTCTTC
TRBJ2-2,few,NA,TRBV7-2,CASSPGIVGELFF,TGTGCCAGCAGCCCGGGAATTGTCGGGGAGCTGTTTTTT
TRBJ2-7,many,NA,TRBV7-9,CASSPDRLEQYF,TGTGCCAGCAGCCCTGACAGGCTCGAGCAGTACTTC
TRBJ2-4,NA,TRBD2,TRBV7-9,CASSLVDGGNIQYF,TGTGCCAGCAGCTTAGTAGACGGGGGGAACATTCAGTACTTC
TRBJ1-2,NA,NA,TRBV7-2,CASSLVPGLYGYTF,TGTGCCAGCAGCTTAGTTCCAGGGCTCTATGGCTACACCTTC
TRBJ2-2,few,TRBD2,TRBV9,CASSVGTSGRSGELFF,TGTGCCAGCAGCGTGGGGACTAGCGGGAGGTCCGGGGAGCTGTTTTTT
TRBJ1-5,NA,NA,TRBV6-1,CASSWAGKGEQPQHF,TGTGCCAGCAGTTGGGCCGGGAAAGGTGAACAGCCCCAGCATTTT
TRBJ2-7,NA,TRBD1,TRBV10-3,CAISDRDSTYEQYF,TGTGCCATCAGTGACCGGGACAGCACCTACGAGCAGTACTTC
TRBJ2-5,NA,NA,TRBV6-1,CASGRFGETQYF,TGTGCCAGCGGGAGGTTTGGAGAGACCCAGTACTTC
TRBJ2-2,NA,NA,TRBV19,CASFSSRLTPGELFF,TGTGCCAGTTTCAGTAGTCGACTCACCCCCGGGGAGCTGTTTTTT
TRBJ2-5,few,TRBD1,TRBV7-9,CASQLVGTGQETQYF,TGTGCCAGTCAGCTAGTCGGGACAGGGCAAGAGACCCAGTACTTC
TRBJ2-7,few,TRBD2,TRBV10-3,CAISDGGAYEQYF,TGTGCCATCAGTGACGGGGGGGCCTACGAGCAGTACTTC
TRBJ2-7,few,TRBD1,TRBV5-1,CASSLDGTGSYEQYF,TGCGCCAGCAGCTTGGATGGGACAGGATCCTACGAGCAGTACTTC